These 17 T cell receptor beta chains came from one sample sequenced in a study of blood T cell repertoires in COVID-19. Measured with immunoSEQ multiplex PCR; TCRdb has only the in-frame clones, and not every one. The profile shows 81,000 or so clones, more than 70% of them singletons. Sequenced material: peripheral blood. These receptors all come from a man aged 45 to 65 with active COVID-19.

The sample holds one count of this clone. The chain carries TRBV24-1 and TRBJ1-2; D perhaps matches TRBD1 (6 bases). The CDR3 is 13 residues long. CDR1 KGHDR and CDR2 SFDVKD come from the germline V gene. Trimming removed 3 bases at V and 4 bases at J, with 8 bases between. This CDR3 reads CATSDPDSYGYTF. The CDR3 nucleotides are TGTGCCACCAGTGATCCGGACAGCTATGGCTACACCTTC.

This chain uses TRBV5-1 with TRBJ2-7, with 9 bases that match TRBD1. V lost 2 bases and J lost 2; bases outside the gene matches: 5. Germline loops: CDR1 SGHRS, CDR2 YFSETQ. This CDR3 region has 15 residues. CDR3 sequence reads: CASSLGTGSTYEQYF. CDR3 DNA: TGCGCCAGCAGCTTAGGGACAGGGTCTACCTACGAGCAGTACTTC.

The V gene is TRBV27, the J gene TRBJ2-1; D is ambiguous. Trimming removed 3 bases at V and 10 bases at J, with 16 bases between. The CDR3 contains 14 residues. Germline loops: CDR1 MNHEY, CDR2 SMNVEV (reference sequence). The CDR3 DNA is TGTGCCAGCAGTTTGGTGACACCCTACGAGGAGCAGTTCTTC. Translating it yields CASSLVTPYEEQFF.

The gene calls are TRBV9 and TRBJ2-1; no clear D. The CDR3 consists of 15 residues. Trimming left V 1 base short and J 0 bases short, with 8 bases between. Looked up from germline, CDR1 is SGDLS and CDR2 is YYNGEE. The CDR3, as DNA: TGTGCCAGCAGCGTAACTGGCGGCTCCTACAATGAGCAGTTCTTC. This encodes CASSVTGGSYNEQFF.

The chain uses TRBV18 and TRBJ1-2; 7 positions match TRBD1. Germline loops: CDR1 KGHSH, CDR2 LQKENI. V lost 5 bases, J lost 6 bases, and 9 bases stayed unmatched. CDR3 length: 14 amino acids. The CDR3 nucleotides read TGTGCCAGCTCATCGTCACAGGGGAGTGATGGCTACACCTTC. Protein sequence: CASSSSQGSDGYTF.

This chain uses TRBV15 with TRBJ1-1; D possibly corresponds to TRBD1 (5 bases). Germline CDR1 is LNHNV and CDR2 is YYDKDF (reference sequence). This CDR3 is 15 amino acids long. Trimming took 0 bases from V and 0 from J, leaving 8 bases between them. The CDR3 reads CATSRDQGMNTEAFF. CDR3 coding DNA: TGTGCCACCAGCAGAGACCAGGGTATGAACACTGAAGCTTTCTTT.

The sample holds one count of this clone. The rearrangement uses TRBV6-5 and TRBJ2-1; D might be TRBD2 (6 bases). The CDR3 has 14 residues. Trimming removed 2 bases at V and 11 bases at J, with 16 bases between. CDR1 MNHEY and CDR2 SVGAGI come from the germline V gene. The CDR3 region has the DNA TGTGCCAGCAGTTACGGGGGGACTCAACCCCAGCAGTTCTTC. This sequence encodes CASSYGGTQPQQFF.

This clone appeared once. In the same sample, other DNA sequences code for this CDR3. The chain joins TRBV6-5 to TRBJ1-3, with D possibly being TRBD1 (5 bases). This CDR3 region has 16 residues. V was trimmed by 1 base and J by 0 bases, leaving 10 bases between them. CDR1 and CDR2 (germline): MNHEY, SVGAGI. The CDR3 region is CASSYWDFSSGNTIYF. CDR3 in DNA: TGTGCCAGCAGTTACTGGGACTTCAGCTCTGGAAACACCATATATTTT.

This chain links TRBV28 with TRBJ2-7, with TRBD1 matching over 8 bases. CDR1 MDHEN and CDR2 SYDVKM come from the germline V gene. The CDR3 sequence is 15 residues long. With 9 bases clipped from V and 1 base from J, the junction kept 11 bases outside the gene matches. CDR3 nucleotides: TGTGCCAGTTTAAGCCCAGGGACAGGATCCTACGAGCAGTACTTC. Encoded protein: CASLSPGTGSYEQYF.

The chain is built from TRBV9 and TRBJ2-1; 7 bases fit TRBD2. The CDR3 has 16 amino acids. Per the germline V gene, CDR1 is SGDLS and CDR2 is YYNGEE. Trimming at V came to 0 bases and at J to 1 base, leaving 4 bases not matched to a gene. The CDR3 sequence: CASSVGSGGSYNEQFF. For the CDR3, the DNA is TGTGCCAGCAGCGTAGGCTCGGGAGGATCCTACAATGAGCAGTTCTTC. The variable domain in full, completed from reference TRBV9 and TRBJ2-1, reads DSGVTQTPKHLITATGQRVTLRCSPRSGDLSVYWYQQSLDQGLQFLIQYYNGEERAKGNILERFSAQQFPDLHSELNLSSLELGDSALYFCASSVGSGGSYNEQFFGPGTRLTVL.

The genes are TRBV18 and TRBJ2-5; 9 bases fit TRBD1. V gave up 4 bases and J gave up 0 bases; unmatched junction bases: 3. Germline loops: CDR1 KGHSH, CDR2 LQKENI. CDR3 length: 15 residues. The CDR3 nucleotides read TGTGCCAGCTCACGAGGGACAGGGAACCAAGAGACCCAGTACTTC. Translation gives CASSRGTGNQETQYF.

The chain carries TRBV9 and TRBJ1-2; the match to TRBD1 covers 8 bases. The V and J ends lost 3 bases and 0 bases, in that order; junction bases with no gene match: 25. The CDR3 has 22 amino acids. The germline V gene encodes CDR1 SGDLS and CDR2 YYNGEE. This CDR3 reads CASSARGAGGGSDRGANYGYTF. As DNA, the CDR3 is TGTGCCAGCAGCGCCCGAGGAGCGGGTGGGGGCTCCGACAGGGGAGCTAACTATGGCTACACCTTC. The full variable domain, rest sourced from reference TRBV9 and TRBJ1-2, is DSGVTQTPKHLITATGQRVTLRCSPRSGDLSVYWYQQSLDQGLQFLIQYYNGEERAKGNILERFSAQQFPDLHSELNLSSLELGDSALYFCASSARGAGGGSDRGANYGYTFGSGTRLTVV.

Comment on this clone: The sample holds other DNA sequences that translate to the same CDR3. The rearrangement links TRBV11-1 to TRBJ2-3; D unresolved. Germline CDR1 is SGHAT and CDR2 is FQDESV (reference sequence). The CDR3 has 11 residues. Between the trimmed V and J ends, which lost 3 bases and 5 bases, there was a span of 3 bases. This CDR3 is CASSFQDTQYF. The DNA of the CDR3 is TGTGCCAGCAGCTTTCAAGATACGCAGTATTTT.

The V and J genes are TRBV24-1 and TRBJ2-2, with D possibly matching TRBD2 (6 bases). CDR1 is KGHDR, CDR2 SFDVKD, per germline. V was clipped by 3 bases and J by 9 bases, with 28 bases between them. The CDR3 extends over 19 amino acids. CDR3 nucleotides: TGTGCCACCAGTGATCCTTTTTCGGCTCGGGGGTTGGTTTCAAGGGAGCTGTTTTTT. Translated, it gives CATSDPFSARGLVSRELFF.

The chain is built from TRBV7-3 and TRBJ2-1; D is unclear. Germline CDR1 and CDR2: SGHTA and FQGTGA. CDR3 length equals 17 residues. Trimming removed 5 bases at V and 3 bases at J, with 20 bases between. The chain's CDR3 is CASSRQRFRSDYNEQFF. The CDR3 DNA reads TGTGCCAGCAGCAGACAAAGATTCCGAAGTGACTACAATGAGCAGTTCTTC.

This clone turned up a few times. This chain connects TRBV3-1 (or the pseudogene TRBV3-2) to TRBJ1-2, with a tentative D call TRBD1 (6 bases). Trimming cost V 7 bases and J 1 base, with 25 bases left between them. Germline CDR1 LGHDT, CDR2 YNNKEL (reference sequence). There are 18 residues in the CDR3. DNA for the CDR3: TGTGCCAGCAACCTCCCGACTCGGACAGCACGACTTAACTATGGCTACACCTTC. It codes for CASNLPTRTARLNYGYTF.

This chain connects TRBV6-1 to TRBJ1-5; D is uncertain. Trimming shortened V by 0 bases and J by 7 bases, and 7 bases separated the two germline ends. There are 13 residues in the CDR3. Looked up from germline, CDR1 is MNHNS and CDR2 is SASEGT. The CDR3 loop reads CASSEAPTQPQHF. Here the CDR3 DNA reads TGTGCCAGCAGTGAAGCGCCTACGCAGCCCCAGCATTTT.